One sample yielded the 10 T cell receptor beta chains listed below, sequenced in a study of cytomegalovirus exposure and HLA in healthy donors (dated 2017 in TCRdb). Libraries came from the immunoSEQ multiplex PCR assay. For the multiplex PCR, a mixture combining 60 forward primers for TCR Vbeta segments and 13 reverse primers for TCR Jbeta segments was used. TCRdb holds this immuneACCESS table with in-frame rearrangements only. Some clones are missing; in checked studies, unresolved V genes explain under half, and the rest has no known cause. The table for this sample lists 90,000 or so clones; roughly 71% of them were counted only once. Of the sample, 16% falls within the top ten clones. Input material: PBMCs. These receptors originate from a young woman in good health and CMV-seropositive.

The chain carries TRBV7-9 and TRBJ1-1, with D possibly TRBD1 on 5 matching bases. In germline, CDR1 is SEHNR, CDR2 FQNEAQ (reference sequence). This CDR3 comprises 13 residues. Deletions cut 5 bases from V and 10 bases from J, with 17 bases between. The CDR3 reads CASSREGLGGAFF. CDR3 DNA sequence: TGTGCCAGCAGCCGGGAGGGTTTGGGGGGAGCTTTCTTT. Using reference TRBV7-9 and TRBJ1-1 for the parts outside the CDR3, the full variable domain is DTGVSQNPRHKITKRGQNVTFRCDPISEHNRLYWYRQTLGQGPEFLTYFQNEAQLEKSRLLSDRFSAERPKGSFSTLEIQRTEQGDSAMYLCASSREGLGGAFFGQGTRLTVV.

V is TRBV7-9 and J is TRBJ1-4; 8 nucleotides match TRBD1. The germline V gene has CDR1 SEHNR and CDR2 FQNEAQ (reference sequence). The CDR3 spans 15 residues. V was clipped by 5 bases and J by 10 bases; unmatched bases: 12. The DNA of the CDR3 is TGTGCCAGCAGCGCCGGACAGGGAGGAAGGGGAAAACTGTTTTTT. It yields the protein CASSAGQGGRGKLFF.

This chain joins TRBV21-1 and TRBJ1-3. TRBV21-1 is noted as a pseudogene. The CDR3 is 16 residues long. CDR3 DNA sequence: TGTGCCAGCAGCTCGTACCGGGAGCTCTCTGGAAACACCATATATTTT. This gives the protein CASSSYRELSGNTIYF.

The rearrangement links TRBV5-6 to TRBJ2-1; 8 bases fit TRBD2. V shed 3 bases and J 0 bases; nucleotides not matched to a gene: 14. The germline gives CDR1 SGHDT, CDR2 YYEEEE. The CDR3 extends over 19 amino acids. The CDR3 region is CASSSGTRKPPSSYNEQFF. The DNA for the CDR3 is TGTGCCAGCAGCTCCGGGACTAGAAAGCCCCCCAGCTCCTACAATGAGCAGTTCTTC.

The CDR3 region is CASSQDLATSGLTYEQYF. CDR3 in DNA: TGTGCCAGCAGCCAAGATCTGGCCACTAGCGGGCTCACCTACGAGCAGTACTTC. The chain employs TRBV4-2 and TRBJ2-7; 9 bases are shared with TRBD2. This CDR3 has 18 amino acids. Trimming at V came to 0 bases and at J to 2 bases, leaving 11 bases not matched to a gene. In germline, CDR1 is LGHNA, CDR2 YNFKEQ.

The chain recombines TRBV5-1 with TRBJ2-1; possibly TRBD2 for D (6 bases). The CDR3 covers 14 residues. CDR1 is SGHRS and CDR2 is YFSETQ in the germline V gene. V dropped 4 bases and J dropped 8 bases, with 16 bases sitting between them. CDR3 coding DNA: TGCGCCAGCAGCGGATCGACCGGGGGAGATGAGCAGTTCTTC. The encoded protein is CASSGSTGGDEQFF. Looking up the rest from reference TRBV5-1 and TRBJ2-1 gives the full variable domain: KAGVTQTPRYLIKTRGQQVTLSCSPISGHRSVSWYQQTPGQGLQFLFEYFSETQRNKGNFPGRFSGRQFSNSRSEMNVSTLELGDSALYLCASSGSTGGDEQFFGPGTRLTVL.

CDR3 amino acids: CATTDGTPNTEAFF. Written as DNA, the CDR3 is TGTGCCACCACAGACGGGACACCGAACACTGAAGCTTTCTTT. This chain connects TRBV13 to TRBJ1-1; D possibly corresponds to TRBD1 (6 bases). V was shortened by 10 bases and J by 1 base, with 16 bases between the two germline ends. From germline, CDR1 is PRHDT and CDR2 FYEKMQ (reference sequence). CDR3 length: 14 residues.

This clone was observed a handful of times. This chain joins TRBV7-9 and TRBJ2-7, with D perhaps matching TRBD1 (5 bases). Germline assignment: CDR1 SEHNR and CDR2 FQNEAQ (reference sequence). With 4 bases removed from V and 3 bases from J, the gap between germline ends came to 13 bases. The CDR3 runs 14 residues. The CDR3 region is CASSSGSQGYEQYF. CDR3 coding DNA: TGTGCCAGCAGCTCCGGGTCCCAGGGCTACGAGCAGTACTTC.

The CDR3 protein is CASNRDRGSNQPQHF. As DNA, the CDR3 is TGTGCCAGCAATAGGGACAGGGGAAGCAATCAGCCCCAGCATTTT. V and J are TRBV5-4 and TRBJ1-5; 10 nucleotides match TRBD1. The germline V gene has CDR1 SGHNT and CDR2 YYREEE (reference sequence). The V gene end was trimmed by 6 bases and the J gene end by 1 base; junction bases not matched to a gene: 4. The CDR3 runs to 15 residues.

The V and J genes are TRBV19 and TRBJ1-1; D is uncertain. Trimming stripped 1 base from V and 7 bases from J, with 7 bases between. CDR3 length: 12 amino acids. The germline gives CDR1 LNHDA, CDR2 SQIVND (reference sequence). The CDR3 region has the DNA TGTGCCAGTAGTATAGGTACAGTTGAAGCTTTCTTT. Its translation is CASSIGTVEAFF.